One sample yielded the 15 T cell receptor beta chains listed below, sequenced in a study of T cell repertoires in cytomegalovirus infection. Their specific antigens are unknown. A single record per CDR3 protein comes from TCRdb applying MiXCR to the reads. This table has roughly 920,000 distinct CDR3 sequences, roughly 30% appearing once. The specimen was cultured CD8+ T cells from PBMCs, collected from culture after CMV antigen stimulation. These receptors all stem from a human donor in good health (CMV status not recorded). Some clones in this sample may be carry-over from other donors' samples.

The CDR3 is CASSPAWDRAYNEQFF. The CDR3 nucleotides are TGTGCCAGCAGTCCTGCGTGGGATAGGGCCTACAATGAGCAGTTCTTC. The gene calls are TRBV27 and TRBJ2-1; D gene uncertain. The CDR3 consists of 16 residues. The germline gives CDR1 MNHEY, CDR2 SMNVEV (reference sequence). With 5 bases removed from V and 2 bases from J, the gap between germline ends came to 16 bases.

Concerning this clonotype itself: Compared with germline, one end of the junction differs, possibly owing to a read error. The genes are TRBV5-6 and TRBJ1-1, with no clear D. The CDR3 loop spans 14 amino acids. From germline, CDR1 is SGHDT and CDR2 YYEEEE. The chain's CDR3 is CTSSGRSRPAEAFF. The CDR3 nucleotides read TGTACCAGCAGCGGGAGGTCCCGACCCGCTGAAGCTTTCTTT.

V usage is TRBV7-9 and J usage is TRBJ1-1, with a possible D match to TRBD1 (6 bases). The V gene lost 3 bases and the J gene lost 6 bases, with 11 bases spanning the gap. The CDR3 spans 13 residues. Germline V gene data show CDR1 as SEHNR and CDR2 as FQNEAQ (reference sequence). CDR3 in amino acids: CASSLEQGSEAFF. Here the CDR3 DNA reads TGTGCCAGCAGCTTGGAACAGGGCTCTGAAGCTTTCTTT.

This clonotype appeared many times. The CDR3 protein is CASSGPFEAFF. In DNA, the CDR3 is TGTGCCAGCAGTGGGCCATTTGAAGCTTTCTTT. The chain recombines TRBV27 with TRBJ1-1; D unresolved. This CDR3 has 11 amino acids. Germline V CDR1 and CDR2: MNHEY, SMNVEV (reference sequence). Trimming cost V 5 bases and J 7 bases, with 8 bases left between them.

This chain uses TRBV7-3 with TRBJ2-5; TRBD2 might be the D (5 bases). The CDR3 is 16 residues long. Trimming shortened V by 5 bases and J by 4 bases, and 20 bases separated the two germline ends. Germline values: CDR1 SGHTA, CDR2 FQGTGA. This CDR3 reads CASSVTSITRGETQYF. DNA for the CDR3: TGTGCCAGCAGCGTCACTTCTATTACCCGGGGAGAGACCCAGTACTTC.

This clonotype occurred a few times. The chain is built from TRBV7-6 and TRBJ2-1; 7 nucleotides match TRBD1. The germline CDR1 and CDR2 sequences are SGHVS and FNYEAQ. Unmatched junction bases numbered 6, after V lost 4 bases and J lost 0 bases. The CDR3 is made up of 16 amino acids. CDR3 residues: CASSSRTGASYNEQFF. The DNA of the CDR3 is TGTGCCAGCAGCTCCCGGACAGGCGCCTCCTACAATGAGCAGTTCTTC.

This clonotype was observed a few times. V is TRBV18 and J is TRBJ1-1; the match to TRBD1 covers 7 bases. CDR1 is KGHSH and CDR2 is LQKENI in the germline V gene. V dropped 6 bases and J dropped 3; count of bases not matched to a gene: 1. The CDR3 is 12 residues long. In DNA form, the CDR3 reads TGTGCCAGCTCCACAGGGGACACTGAAGCTTTCTTT. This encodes CASSTGDTEAFF.

CDR3: CSVEDADHLNYGYTF. The CDR3, as DNA: TGCAGCGTTGAAGACGCAGACCACCTTAACTATGGCTACACCTTC. The chain combines TRBV29-1 with TRBJ1-2; D ambiguous. The ends were cut back, 0 bases at V and 1 base at J, with 12 bases in the middle. CDR1 and CDR2 (germline): SQVTM, ANQGSEA. The CDR3 has 15 amino acids.

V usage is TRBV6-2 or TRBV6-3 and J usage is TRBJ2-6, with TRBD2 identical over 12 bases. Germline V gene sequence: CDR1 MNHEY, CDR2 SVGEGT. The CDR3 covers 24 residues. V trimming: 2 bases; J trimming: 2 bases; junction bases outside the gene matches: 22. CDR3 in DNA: TGTGCCAGCAGTTACCCCTCCGAGCTACAAGCTAGCGGGGGGGCCAGCACTGGGGCCAACGTCCTGACTTTC. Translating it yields CASSYPSELQASGGASTGANVLTF.

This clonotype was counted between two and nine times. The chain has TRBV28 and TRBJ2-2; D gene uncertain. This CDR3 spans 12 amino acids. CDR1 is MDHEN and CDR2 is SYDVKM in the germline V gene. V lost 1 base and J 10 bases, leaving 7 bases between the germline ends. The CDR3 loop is CASSLYLEELFF. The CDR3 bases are TGTGCCAGCAGTTTATACTTGGAGGAGCTGTTTTTT.

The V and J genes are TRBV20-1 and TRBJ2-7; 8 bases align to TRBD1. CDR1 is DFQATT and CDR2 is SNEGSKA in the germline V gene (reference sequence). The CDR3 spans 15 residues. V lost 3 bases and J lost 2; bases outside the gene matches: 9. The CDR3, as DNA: TGCAGTGCTAGCCCGATCCAGGGGGCGACCTACGAGCAGTACTTC. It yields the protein CSASPIQGATYEQYF.

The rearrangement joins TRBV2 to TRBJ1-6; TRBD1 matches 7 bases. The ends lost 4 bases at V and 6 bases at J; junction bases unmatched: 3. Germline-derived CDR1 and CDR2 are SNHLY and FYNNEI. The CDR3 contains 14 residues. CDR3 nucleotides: TGTGCCAGCAGTGCAGGGGGTATTAATTCACCCCTCCACTTT. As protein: CASSAGGINSPLHF.

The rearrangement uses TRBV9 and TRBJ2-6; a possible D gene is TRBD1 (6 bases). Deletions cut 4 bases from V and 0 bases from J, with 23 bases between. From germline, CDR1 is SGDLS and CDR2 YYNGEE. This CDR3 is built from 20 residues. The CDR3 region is CASSPNYRDTRISGANVLTF. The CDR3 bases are TGTGCCAGCAGCCCGAACTACCGGGACACTCGTATCTCTGGGGCCAACGTCCTGACTTTC.

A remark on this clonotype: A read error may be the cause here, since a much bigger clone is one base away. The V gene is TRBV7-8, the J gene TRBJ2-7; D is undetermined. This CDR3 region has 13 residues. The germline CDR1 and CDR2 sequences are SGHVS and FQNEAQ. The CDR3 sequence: CVSSLASPDEQYV. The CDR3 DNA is TGTGTCAGCAGCTTAGCTTCCCCAGACGAGCAGTACGTC.

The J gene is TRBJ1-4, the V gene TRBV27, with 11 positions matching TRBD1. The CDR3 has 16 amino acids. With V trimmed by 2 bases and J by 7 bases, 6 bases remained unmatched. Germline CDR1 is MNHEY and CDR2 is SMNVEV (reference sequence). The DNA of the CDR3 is TGTGCCAGCAGTTTACTGTGGACAGGGGGCATTGAAAAACTGTTTTTT. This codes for CASSLLWTGGIEKLFF.